A selection of T cell receptor beta chains follows, all from one sample in a study of blood T cells in healthy people across ages. TCRdb reprocessed the 5' RACE reads via MiXCR and lists one record per CDR3 protein. The profile shows 1.5 million to 2 million distinct CDR3 sequences, around half of them singletons. The sequenced material came from blood. These receptors were collected from a woman aged 40-49 years in good health. The CDR3 runs from the conserved cysteine through the conserved F or W. D genes are given only for firm matches.

d_call: TRBD2; j_call: TRBJ2-3; v_call: TRBV20-1; cdr3_length: 13; cdr3_aa: CSARGGNTDTQYF
d_call: TRBD2; j_call: TRBJ2-1; v_call: TRBV6-2/TRBV6-3; cdr3_length: 14; cdr3_aa: CASRVAGGSGEQFF
d_call: -; j_call: TRBJ2-1; v_call: TRBV6-5; cdr3_length: 12; cdr3_aa: CASKDAYNEQFF
d_call: -; j_call: TRBJ2-6; v_call: TRBV7-6; cdr3_length: 15; cdr3_aa: CASSLAISGANVLTF
d_call: TRBD2; j_call: TRBJ2-3; v_call: TRBV6-5; cdr3_length: 15; cdr3_aa: CASSGGTSSTDTQYF
d_call: -; j_call: TRBJ1-6; v_call: TRBV6-5; cdr3_length: 15; cdr3_aa: CASSTQGILHSPLHF
d_call: -; j_call: TRBJ2-3; v_call: TRBV5-1; cdr3_length: 14; cdr3_aa: CASRVWASTDTQYF
d_call: -; j_call: TRBJ2-5; v_call: TRBV27; cdr3_length: 14; cdr3_aa: CASSFLGNQETQYF
d_call: TRBD2; j_call: TRBJ2-1; v_call: TRBV27; cdr3_length: 15; cdr3_aa: CASSIGGGLLNEQFF
d_call: -; j_call: TRBJ2-4; v_call: TRBV20-1; cdr3_length: 15; cdr3_aa: CSAREPGEAKNIQYF
d_call: -; j_call: TRBJ2-7; v_call: TRBV6-2/TRBV6-3; cdr3_length: 16; cdr3_aa: CASSPFSRVQGDEQYF
d_call: -; j_call: TRBJ2-1; v_call: TRBV6-2/TRBV6-3; cdr3_length: 15; cdr3_aa: CASSYNPQRGHEQFF
d_call: -; j_call: TRBJ2-7; v_call: TRBV6-5; cdr3_length: 13; cdr3_aa: CASSYTYRYEQYF
d_call: -; j_call: -; v_call: TRBV12-3/TRBV12-4; cdr3_length: 13; cdr3_aa: CASSFPGWDEQYF
d_call: -; j_call: TRBJ2-7; v_call: TRBV11-3; cdr3_length: 15; cdr3_aa: CASSLGLRTKEEQYF
d_call: TRBD1; j_call: TRBJ2-1; v_call: TRBV24-1; cdr3_length: 15; cdr3_aa: CATSESNSGTEVQFF
d_call: TRBD1; j_call: TRBJ2-5; v_call: TRBV27; cdr3_length: 15; cdr3_aa: CASRLLVQGGETQYF